The next 20 T cell receptor beta chains were all read from a single sample in a study of blood T cell repertoires in COVID-19. Libraries were prepared by immunoSEQ multiplex PCR; TCRdb keeps only in-frame clonotypes and omits some of them. This sample has 170,000 or so clones; about 82% occur once, and the top ten carry about 6.8%. Material: peripheral blood. These TCRs come from a man aged 65 to 79 with active or convalescent COVID-19.

V and J are TRBV18 and TRBJ1-1; D unresolved. CDR1 and CDR2 from the germline V gene are KGHSH and LQKENI. The CDR3 is 14 residues long. V shed 5 bases and J shed 2 bases, with 12 bases lying between them. The CDR3, as DNA: TGTGCCAGCTCATCGAACCCCAGAAACACTGAAGCTTTCTTT. Its translation is CASSSNPRNTEAFF.

The chain is built from TRBV30 and TRBJ2-3, with 10 bases lining up with TRBD2. Germline CDR1 reads GTSNPN; CDR2 reads SVGIG (reference sequence). The CDR3 length is 18 residues. The V segment lost 1 base and the J segment 2 bases; nucleotides outside the gene matches: 12. The CDR3 region has the DNA TGTGCCTGGAGTGAGGGGGTAGGTGGGACTAGCGTCACAGATACGCAGTATTTT. This encodes CAWSEGVGGTSVTDTQYF. Based on the CDR3 plus reference TRBV30 and TRBJ2-3, the full variable domain is SQTIHQWPATLVQPVGSPLSLECTVEGTSNPNLYWYRQAAGRGLQLLFYSVGIGQISSEVPQNLSASRPQDRQFILSSKKLLLSDSGFYLCAWSEGVGGTSVTDTQYFGPGTRLTVL.

The gene calls are TRBV5-1 and TRBJ1-3, with D uncertain. The CDR3 is 16 amino acids. The germline V and J ends were trimmed by 4 bases and 1 base, with 15 bases remaining between them. Germline V CDR1 and CDR2: SGHRS, YFSETQ. As DNA, the CDR3 is TGCGCCAGCAGCGTCGGATCACAGAGTTCTGGAAACACCATATATTTT. It is translated as CASSVGSQSSGNTIYF. The full variable domain, in which reference TRBV5-1 and TRBJ1-3 provide the parts outside the CDR3, is KAGVTQTPRYLIKTRGQQVTLSCSPISGHRSVSWYQQTPGQGLQFLFEYFSETQRNKGNFPGRFSGRQFSNSRSEMNVSTLELGDSALYLCASSVGSQSSGNTIYFGEGSWLTVV.

The V call is TRBV19, the J call TRBJ1-1; no clear D. The ends were cut back, 4 bases at V and 4 bases at J, with 10 bases in the middle. The CDR3 is 13 residues long. Germline V CDR1 and CDR2: LNHDA, SQIVND (reference sequence). Here the CDR3 reads CASSKRPTTEAFF. The CDR3 DNA sequence: TGTGCCAGTAGTAAGCGGCCCACCACTGAAGCTTTCTTT.

The chain couples TRBV27 to TRBJ2-7; 7 bases line up with TRBD1. The germline V gene encodes CDR1 MNHEY and CDR2 SMNVEV (reference sequence). There are 15 residues in the CDR3. J was trimmed by 2 bases and V by 4 bases; bases with no gene match: 8. CDR3 DNA: TGTGCCAGCAGTTCAGGGGGTATGAACCCCTACGAGCAGTACTTC. This translates into CASSSGGMNPYEQYF.

This chain links TRBV29-1 with TRBJ2-5; D is unclear. From germline, CDR1 is SQVTM and CDR2 ANQGSEA. Trimming removed 3 bases from V and 2 bases from J, with 7 bases in between. The CDR3 covers 12 residues. The CDR3 loop is CSVDTDQETQYF. The CDR3 DNA is TGCAGCGTTGATACAGATCAAGAGACCCAGTACTTC.

The chain links TRBV27 to TRBJ1-2, with D possibly being TRBD1 (5 bases). Germline V lookup: CDR1 MNHEY, CDR2 SMNVEV (reference sequence). The CDR3 length is 13 residues. Trimming removed 7 bases at V and 4 bases at J, with 13 bases between. The chain's CDR3 is CASKTGSSYGYTF. Written as DNA, the CDR3 is TGTGCCAGCAAAACAGGCTCAAGCTATGGCTACACCTTC.

This clone was found a few times. This CDR3 is CASSPGMGTEAFF. As DNA, the CDR3 is TGTGCCAGCAGTCCGGGAATGGGCACTGAAGCTTTCTTT. The chain links TRBV27 to TRBJ1-1, with unresolved D. Trimming left V 5 bases short and J 4 bases short, with 11 bases between. The CDR3 loop spans 13 amino acids. CDR1 is MNHEY and CDR2 is SMNVEV in the germline V gene (reference sequence).

The CDR3 sequence: CASSKTGVRYEQYF. The DNA for the CDR3 is TGTGCCAGCAGCAAGACAGGGGTGCGCTACGAGCAGTACTTC. The chain has TRBV5-6 and TRBJ2-7; 8 positions agree with TRBD1. The ends lost 4 bases at V and 3 bases at J; junction bases unmatched: 6. CDR1 is SGHDT and CDR2 is YYEEEE in the germline V gene. The CDR3 is made up of 14 amino acids.

CDR3 protein: CASSWESGFQSKDTQYF. CDR3 DNA sequence: TGCGCCAGCAGCTGGGAGTCAGGATTTCAATCTAAAGATACGCAGTATTTT. V usage is TRBV5-1 and J usage is TRBJ2-3; D may be TRBD2 (5 bases). V lost 3 bases and J 5 bases, leaving 22 bases between the germline ends. CDR3 length: 17 amino acids. In germline, CDR1 is SGHRS, CDR2 YFSETQ.

The rearrangement uses TRBV11-1 and TRBJ2-2; possible D gene TRBD1, 7 bases. Germline assignment: CDR1 SGHAT and CDR2 FQDESV (reference sequence). The CDR3 is 16 amino acids. Trimming shortened V by 7 bases and J by 3 bases, and 18 bases separated the two germline ends. Here the CDR3 reads CASKTQAGGHTGELFF. For the CDR3, the DNA is TGTGCCAGCAAAACCCAGGCAGGGGGGCACACCGGGGAGCTGTTTTTT.

This chain uses TRBV7-9 with TRBJ1-2, with 9 bases matching TRBD1. Looked up from germline, CDR1 is SEHNR and CDR2 is FQNEAQ (reference sequence). The CDR3 runs to 12 residues. Unmatched junction bases numbered 4, after V lost 5 bases and J lost 9 bases. CDR3 nucleotides: TGTGCCAGCAGCCTGGACAGGGGAAGCTACACCTTC. Protein: CASSLDRGSYTF. Using reference TRBV7-9 and TRBJ1-2 for the parts outside the CDR3, the full variable domain is DTGVSQNPRHKITKRGQNVTFRCDPISEHNRLYWYRQTLGQGPEFLTYFQNEAQLEKSRLLSDRFSAERPKGSFSTLEIQRTEQGDSAMYLCASSLDRGSYTFGSGTRLTVV.

CDR3 nucleotides: TGTGCCAGCAGCCAAGGGGGGGGCGCGTCCTACAATGAGCAGTTCTTC. Translating gives CASSQGGGASYNEQFF. This chain connects TRBV14 to TRBJ2-1, with D possibly being TRBD2 (7 bases). V gave up 1 base and J gave up 1 base, with 11 bases separating them. CDR1 and CDR2 from the germline V gene are SGHDN and FVKESK. CDR3 size: 16 residues.

This chain uses TRBV6-5 with TRBJ1-6; no reliable D call. This CDR3 is 14 amino acids long. V was trimmed by 5 bases and J by 9 bases, leaving 14 bases between them. Germline values: CDR1 MNHEY, CDR2 SVGAGI. CDR3 sequence (DNA): TGTGCCAGCAGTATGAGGACCGGGAGTTCACCCCTCCACTTT. Translated, it gives CASSMRTGSSPLHF.

Only one count was recorded for this clone. This sequence joins TRBV2 and TRBJ1-2; 7 nucleotides agree with TRBD1. There are 14 residues in the CDR3. Germline loops: CDR1 SNHLY, CDR2 FYNNEI. Trimming cost V 8 bases and J 8 bases; bases outside gene matches: 14. The chain's CDR3 is CASSARGVGLGYTF. The DNA for the CDR3 is TGTGCCAGCTCAGCCAGGGGGGTCGGTTTGGGCTACACCTTC.

J is TRBJ1-1 and V is TRBV7-9; the D is unclear. The CDR3 covers 14 residues. Trimming took 7 bases from V and 1 from J, leaving 13 bases between them. Per the germline V gene, CDR1 is SEHNR and CDR2 is FQNEAQ (reference sequence). Here the CDR3 DNA reads TGTGCCAGCATCTTGGAGGTGAAGAACACTGAAGCTTTCTTT. Amino acid sequence: CASILEVKNTEAFF. The variable domain in full, completed from reference TRBV7-9 and TRBJ1-1, reads DTGVSQNPRHKITKRGQNVTFRCDPISEHNRLYWYRQTLGQGPEFLTYFQNEAQLEKSRLLSDRFSAERPKGSFSTLEIQRTEQGDSAMYLCASILEVKNTEAFFGQGTRLTVV.

The J gene is TRBJ2-1, the V gene TRBV30, with TRBD2 as a possible D gene (6 bases). CDR1 GTSNPN and CDR2 SVGIG come from the germline V gene (reference sequence). V was pared by 0 bases and J by 12 bases, with 18 bases between. The CDR3 contains 14 residues. The DNA of the CDR3 is TGTGCCTGGAGTGTTAATAGCGGACTCGGAGGGCAGTTCTTC. The encoded protein is CAWSVNSGLGGQFF.

The chain carries TRBV5-5 and TRBJ1-6; no clear D gene. This CDR3 spans 15 amino acids. V was clipped by 5 bases and J by 9 bases, with 18 bases between them. Germline values: CDR1 SGHKS, CDR2 YYEKEE (reference sequence). CDR3 nucleotides: TGTGCCAGCAGTTTTGACTTAGGTGTCGGTTCACCCCTCCACTTT. This codes for CASSFDLGVGSPLHF. The complete variable domain, with remaining parts taken from reference TRBV5-5 and TRBJ1-6, reads DAGVTQSPTHLIKTRGQQVTLRCSPISGHKSVSWYQQVLGQGPQFIFQYYEKEERGRGNFPDRFSARQFPNYSSELNVNALLLGDSALYLCASSFDLGVGSPLHFGNGTRLTVT.

The chain links TRBV12-5 to TRBJ2-3; no clear D. V shed 6 bases and J shed 3 bases, with 16 bases lying between them. The germline V gene encodes CDR1 LGHNT and CDR2 FRNRAP. There are 15 residues in the CDR3. The CDR3 sequence: CASGPYTVDTDTQYF. In DNA form, the CDR3 reads TGTGCTAGTGGCCCTTACACCGTTGATACAGATACGCAGTATTTT.

This clone appeared a few times. The gene calls are TRBV28 and TRBJ1-2; perhaps TRBD1 as D (5 bases). The germline V and J ends were trimmed by 8 bases and 4 bases, with 11 bases remaining between them. Per germline, CDR1 MDHEN and CDR2 SYDVKM. This CDR3 is 12 amino acids long. The CDR3 DNA sequence: TGTGCCAGCGGGGATCAGGGCTATGGCTACACCTTC. This sequence encodes CASGDQGYGYTF.